This T cell receptor beta chain was observed in a study of blood T cell repertoires in COVID-19. CDR1 and CDR2 from the germline V gene are MNHNY and SVGAGI (reference sequence). The CDR3 spans 14 residues. The V segment lost 5 bases and the J segment 2 bases; nucleotides outside the gene matches: 3. Libraries were prepared by immunoSEQ multiplex PCR; TCRdb keeps only in-frame clonotypes and omits some of them. The profile shows about 70,000 clones, more than 75% of them singletons. The chain joins TRBV6-6 to TRBJ1-2, with 9 bases lining up with TRBD1. Sequenced sample: peripheral blood. This TCR derives from a woman aged 60 to 75 with acute or convalescent COVID-19. The DNA for the CDR3 is TGTGCCAGCAGTCCGGACAGGGGAAACTATGGCTACACCTTC. Its translation: CASSPDRGNYGYTF.